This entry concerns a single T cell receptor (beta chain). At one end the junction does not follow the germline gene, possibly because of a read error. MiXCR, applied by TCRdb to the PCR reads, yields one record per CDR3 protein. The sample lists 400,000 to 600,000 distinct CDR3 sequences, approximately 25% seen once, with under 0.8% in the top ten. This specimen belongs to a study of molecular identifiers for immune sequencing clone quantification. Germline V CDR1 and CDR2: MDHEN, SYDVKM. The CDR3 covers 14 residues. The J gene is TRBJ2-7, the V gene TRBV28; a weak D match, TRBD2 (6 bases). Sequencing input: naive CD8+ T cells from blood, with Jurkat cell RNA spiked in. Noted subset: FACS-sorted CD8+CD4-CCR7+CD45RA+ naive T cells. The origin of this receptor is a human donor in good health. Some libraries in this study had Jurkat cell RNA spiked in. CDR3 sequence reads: CASSLRDSPYEQSF. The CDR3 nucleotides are TGTGCCAGCAGTTTAAGGGACTCCCCCTACGAGCAGTCCTTC.